These 3 T cell receptor beta chains originate from one sample sequenced in a study of beta chain features in type 1 diabetes. The study reverse transcribed the entire isolated RNA, so it sequenced expressed TCRB transcripts. Clones were read by immunoSEQ multiplex PCR, and TCRdb kept only the in-frame ones, dropping some. The top ten clones hold 0.015% of a sample with 300,000 to 350,000 clones, 13% of them seen once. No antigen has been identified for these receptors. Study-wide results and limits: TCRB CDR3s from Type 1 diabetes patients were moderately but significantly shorter in all four CD4+ subsets.

The sample was naive CD4+ T cells from blood. The origin of the receptors is a woman aged 18-29 years with type 1 diabetes.

V is TRBV4-1 and J is TRBJ2-1; D may be TRBD1 (5 bases). CDR1 and CDR2 (germline): MGHRA, YSYEKL. This CDR3 has 11 amino acids. Trimming left V 5 bases short and J 9 bases short, with 8 bases between. The CDR3: CASSRQSEQFF. The CDR3 DNA is TGCGCCAGCAGCAGACAGAGTGAGCAGTTCTTC.

This clone showed up just a few times. The chain's CDR3 is CSGDRAATRDEQFF. CDR3 bases: TGCAGCGGGGACAGGGCGGCTACTCGGGATGAGCAGTTCTTC. This rearrangement joins TRBV29-1 to TRBJ2-1; 9 bases match TRBD1. The CDR3 totals 14 residues. Germline V gives CDR1 SQVTM, CDR2 ANQGSEA. Trimming removed 7 bases from V and 8 bases from J; junction bases left unmatched: 12.

This clone was counted a few times. This rearrangement joins TRBV29-1 to TRBJ1-1; D possibly corresponds to TRBD1 (5 bases). V was pared by 4 bases and J by 3 bases, with 9 bases between. This CDR3 region has 12 residues. Germline loops: CDR1 SQVTM, CDR2 ANQGSEA. The DNA for the CDR3 is TGCAGCGTTGCAAGGGGTGACACTGAAGCTTTCTTT. This encodes CSVARGDTEAFF.